This T cell receptor beta chain originates from a study of OX40 agonist ivuxolimab in advanced cancers. Study-wide results and limits: Near-lowest levels of clonal expansion characterized partial responders at 0.1-3.0 mg/kg.

Some clones are missing from TCRdb's copy, which holds only in-frame ones; the method was immunoSEQ multiplex PCR. Among about 28,000 clones listed, roughly 83% were seen once. In regard to this clone: Antigen specificity is unknown.

J was trimmed by 4 bases and V by 4 bases; bases with no gene match: 4. CDR3 length: 15 amino acids. CDR1 and CDR2 from the germline V gene are WNHNN and SYGVQD (reference sequence). The specimen comprised CD4+ or CD8+ T cells sorted from blood, sampled in a trial of the OX40 agonist ivuxolimab. This receptor was taken from an adult with an advanced solid tumor such as melanoma, head and neck, liver or kidney cancer. V is TRBV10-1 and J is TRBJ2-2, with TRBD2 matching over 9 bases. The CDR3 DNA reads as TGCGCCAGCAGTGGACTAGCGGAGCCCACCGGGGAGCTGTTTTTT. It yields the protein CASSGLAEPTGELFF.